The rows below give T cell receptor beta chains drawn from one sample of a study of cytomegalovirus exposure and HLA in healthy donors. Clones were read by immunoSEQ multiplex PCR, and TCRdb kept only the in-frame ones, dropping some. The sample carries about 110,000 clones, roughly 76% recorded once. What was sequenced was PBMCs. These receptors all stem from a woman aged 50 to 65 in good health and CMV-seropositive. CDR3s include the opening cysteine and the closing phenylalanine or tryptophan. The D gene is left open where the match is weak. A row's size may be missing; if present it is once, few, many or a size class.

NA,TRBV14,TRBJ1-2,NA,TGTGCCAGCAGCCAAGCGGGGGTGCATGGCTACACCTTC,CASSQAGVHGYTF
NA,TRBV10-3,TRBJ2-1,NA,TGTGCCATCAGTGCGGGAATCTCCTACAATGAGCAGTTCTTC,CAISAGISYNEQFF
NA,TRBV5-1,TRBJ1-4,once,TGCGCCAGCAGCTTGGCCACGGGATTTAATGAAAAACTGTTTTTT,CASSLATGFNEKLFF
NA,TRBV7-3,TRBJ2-7,NA,TGTGCCAGCAGCTTAGGGCCTAGCGACAACTACGAGCAGTACTTC,CASSLGPSDNYEQYF
NA,TRBV10-3,TRBJ2-3,NA,TGTGCCATCAGAAGAAACGCGGGGTTCACAGATACGCAGTATTTT,CAIRRNAGFTDTQYF
TRBD1,TRBV18,TRBJ1-1,NA,TGTGCCAGCTCATCACGCCGGGACAGGGGGAGCAACACTGAAGCTTTCTTT,CASSSRRDRGSNTEAFF
TRBD2,TRBV10-2,TRBJ2-5,NA,TGCGCCAGCGGACTAGCGGGACAGACCCAGTACTTC,CASGLAGQTQYF
TRBD1,TRBV18,TRBJ2-4,NA,TGTGCCAGCTCACGCTCGACAGGGCGGGACATTCAGTACTTC,CASSRSTGRDIQYF
NA,TRBV9,TRBJ2-2,NA,TGTGCCAGCAGCGTAGCTGCCTTGACTGCCGGGGAGCTGTTTTTT,CASSVAALTAGELFF
TRBD1,TRBV4-2,TRBJ1-1,NA,TGTGCCAGCAGCCAAGGGGCGGGACAGACGAAGACTGAAGCTTTCTTT,CASSQGAGQTKTEAFF
TRBD1,TRBV10-3,TRBJ2-1,NA,TGTGCCATCATGGGACAGGGTGGGAATGAGCAGTTCTTC,CAIMGQGGNEQFF
NA,TRBV6-4,TRBJ2-3,NA,TGTGCCAGCACCCGCGAAGGGCGGGGAGGCACAGATACGCAGTATTTT,CASTREGRGGTDTQYF
NA,TRBV10-1,TRBJ2-3,NA,TGCGCCAGCAAAGCACCTACTAGCACAGATACGCAGTATTTT,CASKAPTSTDTQYF
TRBD1,TRBV6-1,TRBJ2-7,NA,TGTGCCAGCAGTGAATTTCCAGGGGGTAGCTCCTACGAGCAGTACTTC,CASSEFPGGSSYEQYF
NA,TRBV19,TRBJ2-2,NA,TGTGCCAGTAGAGGGGACACCGGGGAGCTGTTTTTT,CASRGDTGELFF
NA,TRBV30,TRBJ1-2,NA,TGTGCCTCAGGGAATGGCTACACCTTC,CASGNGYTF
TRBD1,TRBV5-4,TRBJ1-1,NA,TGTGCCAGCAGCTTCGACAGGGGAAACACTGAAGCTTTCTTT,CASSFDRGNTEAFF
TRBD1,TRBV7-8,TRBJ2-7,NA,TGTGCCAGCAGGGATTCCGGGACAGGAAACTCCTACGAGCAGTACTTC,CASRDSGTGNSYEQYF
NA,TRBV6-1,TRBJ1-5,few,TGTGCCAGCGGGGCGTCCCCGAATCAGCCCCAGCATTTT,CASGASPNQPQHF
NA,TRBV7-9,TRBJ2-3,NA,TGTTCCAGCAGCGAGACCGGGACTCGTGGGGATTTT,CSSSETGTRGDF
NA,TRBV27,TRBJ1-5,NA,TGTGCCAGCAGTAGAAACAGGGAAGATCAGCCCCAGCATTTT,CASSRNREDQPQHF
TRBD2,TRBV9,TRBJ2-5,NA,TGTGCCAGCAGCGTAGACGGGACTAGAGAGACCCAGTACTTC,CASSVDGTRETQYF
TRBD1,TRBV7-9,TRBJ1-4,NA,TGTGCCAGCAGCCCACAGGGGGCCGAGGAAAAACTGTTTTTT,CASSPQGAEEKLFF
NA,TRBV5-1,TRBJ1-6,NA,TGCGCCAGCAGCTACAGCTCCTATAATTCACCCCTCCACTTT,CASSYSSYNSPLHF
TRBD2,TRBV19,TRBJ2-7,NA,TGTGCCAGTAGTATAGCGGGCGGGGGTTCCTACGAGCAGTACTTC,CASSIAGGGSYEQYF
TRBD2,TRBV7-3,TRBJ2-1,NA,TGTGCCAGCAGCCAAAGCGGGGGGTTCTACAATGAGCAGTTCTTC,CASSQSGGFYNEQFF
TRBD1,TRBV4-1,TRBJ2-1,NA,TGCGCCAGCAGCCAGGTCACGGGGACAGGGGTCGGCGGTGAGCAGTTCTTC,CASSQVTGTGVGGEQFF
TRBD1,TRBV27,TRBJ1-1,NA,TGTGCCAGCAGTTACACGCGACAGGGCTTCCCTGAAGCTTTCTTT,CASSYTRQGFPEAFF
NA,TRBV2,TRBJ1-3,few,TGTGCCAGCAGTGAAACAGCAAGCTCTGGAAACACCATATATTTT,CASSETASSGNTIYF
NA,TRBV6-6,TRBJ1-1,NA,TGTGCCAGCAAAGGCAGACAGAAACTCGGAGCTTTCTTT,CASKGRQKLGAFF
NA,TRBV7-6,TRBJ1-1,NA,TGTGCCAGCAGCTTGGGGACTCCCTCCGGAAGGAACACTGAAGCTTTCTTT,CASSLGTPSGRNTEAFF
TRBD1,TRBV28,TRBJ1-1,NA,TGTGCCAGCAGTTTTCAGGGGGCAGGGGAAGCTTTCTTT,CASSFQGAGEAFF
TRBD2,TRBV7-2,TRBJ2-5,once,TGTGCCAGCAGCTATGGGACTAGCGGGGGACAAGAGACCCAGTACTTC,CASSYGTSGGQETQYF
NA,TRBV5-4,TRBJ2-3,NA,TGTGCCAGCAGCTTGGACGGTTATACCAGGGCAGATACGCAGTATTTT,CASSLDGYTRADTQYF
TRBD2,TRBV14,TRBJ2-1,NA,TGTGCCAGCCGAAGCGGGGGGGTCAACAATGAGCAGTTCTTC,CASRSGGVNNEQFF
NA,TRBV23-1,TRBJ1-1,NA,TGCGCCAGCAGTCATCCAACGGGGGGCACTGAAGCTTTCTTT,CASSHPTGGTEAFF
TRBD2,TRBV5-1,TRBJ2-3,NA,TGCGCCAGCAGCTTAAGCGGGGGGGCCACAGATACGCAGTATTTT,CASSLSGGATDTQYF
NA,TRBV9,TRBJ1-3,NA,TGTGCCAGCAGCGTAGACCCGGCGGGGGGAATCCGAAACACCATATATTTT,CASSVDPAGGIRNTIYF
TRBD1,TRBV10-3,TRBJ1-6,NA,TGTGCCATCAGTCCCAATGACAGGGGGTACTCACCCCTCCACTTT,CAISPNDRGYSPLHF
NA,TRBV7-9,TRBJ1-2,NA,TGTGCCAGCAGCTTCTATTCTAACTATGGCTACACCTTC,CASSFYSNYGYTF
NA,TRBV28,TRBJ2-7,NA,TGTGCCAGCAGGATCTCGGGGAGCTCCTACGAGCAGTACTTC,CASRISGSSYEQYF
TRBD2,TRBV28,TRBJ2-7,NA,TGTGCCAGCAGTTTGTCGGGGGGGGTCTACGAGCAGTACTTC,CASSLSGGVYEQYF